The clone carrying this T cell receptor beta chain was detected a few times. The sample belongs to a study of shared clonotypes between healthy human individuals. Only in-frame clones appear in the TCRdb table, and some are missing; sequencing was by immunoSEQ multiplex PCR. Seen here are some 480,000 clones, around 80% observed once, and the top ten hold more than 10%. V lost 4 bases and J 2 bases, leaving 15 bases between the germline ends. Per the germline V gene, CDR1 is SQVTM and CDR2 is ANQGSEA. The CDR3 is made up of 14 amino acids. Source material: PBMCs. This clonotype was obtained from a woman aged 40 to 55 in good health. Some clones in this sample may be carry-over from other donors' samples. The gene calls are TRBV29-1 and TRBJ2-7; a possible D gene is TRBD2 (5 bases). The CDR3 DNA sequence: TGCAGCGTTGTGGGCGGGCCCTCTCCCTACGAGCAGTACTTC. Residues: CSVVGGPSPYEQYF.